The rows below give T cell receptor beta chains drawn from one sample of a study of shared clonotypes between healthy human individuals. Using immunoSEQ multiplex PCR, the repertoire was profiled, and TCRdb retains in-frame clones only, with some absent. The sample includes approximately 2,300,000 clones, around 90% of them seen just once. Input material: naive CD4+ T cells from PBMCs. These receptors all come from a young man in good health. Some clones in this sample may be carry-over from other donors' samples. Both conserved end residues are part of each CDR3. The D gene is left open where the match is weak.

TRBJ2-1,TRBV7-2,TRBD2,TGTGCCAGCAGCTTATTTGCTAGCGGGAGCAGCAATGAGCAGTTCTTC,CASSLFASGSSNEQFF
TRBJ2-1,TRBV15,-,TGTGCCACCAGCAGAACCTCGGAGGGCCGGAGCGAGCAGTTCTTC,CATSRTSEGRSEQFF
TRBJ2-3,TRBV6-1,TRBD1,TGTGCCAGCAGTGAATATCTCGGGACAGGGCAAACAGATACGCAGTATTTT,CASSEYLGTGQTDTQYF
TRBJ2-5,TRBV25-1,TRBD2,TGTGCCAGCAGACGTAGCGGGGCAGAGACCCAGTACTTC,CASRRSGAETQYF
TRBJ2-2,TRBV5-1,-,TGCGCCAGCAGCACGCCTGAGGGGCTGGACACCGGGGAGCTGTTTTTT,CASSTPEGLDTGELFF
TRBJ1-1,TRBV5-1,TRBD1,TGCGCCAGCAGCTCAGGGACAGCCGAGGGAACTGAAGCTTTCTTT,CASSSGTAEGTEAFF
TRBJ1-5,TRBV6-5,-,TGTGCCAGCAGTTACTCGAGCAGCGTGGGCAATCAGCCCCAGCATTTT,CASSYSSSVGNQPQHF
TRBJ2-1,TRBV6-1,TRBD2,TGTGCCAGCAGTGAACTAGCGGCCTCCTACAATGAGCAGTTCTTC,CASSELAASYNEQFF
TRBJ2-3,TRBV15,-,TGTGCCACCAGCAGCTTGGCAGATACGCAGTATTTT,CATSSLADTQYF
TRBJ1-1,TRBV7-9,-,TGTGCCAGCAGCTGGGGAACAGGGCCAACTGAAGCTTTCTTT,CASSWGTGPTEAFF
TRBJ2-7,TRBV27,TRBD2,TGTGCCAGCAGTCCACGGGGACTAGCGGGATTTACCTACGAGCAGTACTTC,CASSPRGLAGFTYEQYF
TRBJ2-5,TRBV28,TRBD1,TGTGCCAGCAGCCCAAGGGACAGGCAAGAGACCCAGTACTTC,CASSPRDRQETQYF
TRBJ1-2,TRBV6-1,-,TGTGCCAGCAGTGTAAAGGGGACTAACTATGGCTACACCTTC,CASSVKGTNYGYTF
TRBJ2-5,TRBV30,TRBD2,TGTGCCTGGAGTTTGGCGGGAGTGGAGACCCAGTACTTC,CAWSLAGVETQYF
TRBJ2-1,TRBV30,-,TGTGCCTGGAGTGTACTGACTACCTACAATGAGCAGTTCTTC,CAWSVLTTYNEQFF